Presented here are 13 T cell receptor beta chains from one specimen sequenced in a study of sequential checkpoint blockade in melanoma. Treatment denoted: randomized to nivolumab then ipilimumab (arm A) or the reverse (arm B). Repertoires were generated with immunoSEQ multiplex PCR, while TCRdb's copy carries only in-frame clones and drops some. The sample has 15,000 to 20,000 clones, 70% seen once. The material sequenced was CD8+ T cells sorted from blood (inferred from file names), taken from a patient given nivolumab and ipilimumab in sequence. These receptors were obtained from a human donor with melanoma.

CDR3 sequence reads: CASSLGAGTVYEQYF. The CDR3 nucleotides are TGTGCCAGCAGTTTAGGGGCAGGGACAGTGTACGAGCAGTACTTC. The chain joins TRBV27 to TRBJ2-7, with TRBD1 matching 7 bases. Per germline, CDR1 MNHEY and CDR2 SMNVEV (reference sequence). The CDR3 length is 15 residues. Trimming took 2 bases from V and 4 from J; bases not matched to a gene: 8.

As for this clone: Other DNA sequences in the sample encode the same CDR3. V is TRBV27 and J is TRBJ1-1; TRBD1 is a possible D gene (6 bases). Germline CDR1 MNHEY, CDR2 SMNVEV (reference sequence). Trimming pared 1 base from V and 0 bases from J, leaving 18 bases between. The CDR3 runs to 18 residues. CDR3 in DNA: TGTGCCAGCAGTTTATACGGGACAAGAGCTTTCATGAACACTGAAGCTTTCTTT. It translates to CASSLYGTRAFMNTEAFF.

The genes are TRBV7-9 and TRBJ2-2, with 9 bases identical to TRBD2. The CDR3 runs 19 residues. The germline CDR1 and CDR2 sequences are SEHNR and FQNEAQ (reference sequence). Germline trimming cut 1 base from V and 4 bases from J; bases unmatched to any gene: 13. CDR3 sequence (DNA): TGTGCCAGCAGCTTAGTACTCGGCCCGGGACTAGCAAGCACCGGGGAGCTGTTTTTT. This codes for CASSLVLGPGLASTGELFF.

This chain joins TRBV27 and TRBJ2-7; TRBD1 might be the D (5 bases). The CDR3 has 16 amino acids. Trimming removed 5 bases at V and 1 base at J, with 18 bases between. The germline V gene has CDR1 MNHEY and CDR2 SMNVEV (reference sequence). The CDR3 region has the DNA TGTGCCAGCAGTCCTGGGGTGGGCAGGGCGTCCTACGAGCAGTACTTC. The encoded protein is CASSPGVGRASYEQYF.

The chain couples TRBV7-9 to TRBJ2-5, with D perhaps TRBD1 (6 bases). The V gene lost 1 base and the J gene lost 0 bases, with 12 bases spanning the gap. This CDR3 has 16 amino acids. The germline V gene encodes CDR1 SEHNR and CDR2 FQNEAQ (reference sequence). The CDR3 sequence: CASSLVGTGYQETQYF. The CDR3 bases are TGTGCCAGCAGCTTAGTTGGCACAGGGTACCAAGAGACCCAGTACTTC.

The chain has TRBV4-3 and TRBJ2-5, with 9 bases fitting TRBD1. This CDR3 spans 15 amino acids. Trimming took 1 base from V and 4 from J; bases not matched to a gene: 4. The germline V gene encodes CDR1 LGHNA and CDR2 YSLEER. CDR3 coding DNA: TGCGCCAGCAGCCAAGCCGGGACAGGGAGAGAGACCCAGTACTTC. Protein product: CASSQAGTGRETQYF.

The rearrangement joins TRBV7-2 to TRBJ2-7; 8 bases agree with TRBD2. This CDR3 has 18 residues. Germline V gene data show CDR1 as SGHTA and CDR2 as FQGNSA. V dropped 5 bases and J dropped 0; count of bases not matched to a gene: 15. The CDR3 region is CASSQVGLAGAGSYEQYF. For the CDR3, the DNA is TGTGCCAGCAGCCAAGTGGGTCTAGCGGGTGCGGGCTCCTACGAGCAGTACTTC.

The rearrangement joins TRBV28 to TRBJ1-1; D is unclear. CDR3 length: 16 amino acids. V lost 2 bases and J lost 6, with 19 bases in between. Germline CDR1 MDHEN, CDR2 SYDVKM. The CDR3 nucleotides are TGTGCCAGCAGTTTAGTCAGCTTCCCGACTGTACCTGAAGCTTTCTTT. This translates into CASSLVSFPTVPEAFF.

The CDR3 coding sequence is TGTGCCAGCAGTGCGACAGGGTTTTCAAACTATGGCTACACCTTC. Amino acids: CASSATGFSNYGYTF. The chain employs TRBV6-4 and TRBJ1-2, with 7 bases aligning to TRBD1. The CDR3 is made up of 15 amino acids. The trim removed 4 bases at V and 2 bases at J, leaving 7 bases unmatched. From germline, CDR1 is MRHNA and CDR2 SNTAGT.

This clone occurred a few times. V is TRBV21-1 and J is TRBJ1-4; the table's D call TRBD1 went unverified against the DNA. TRBV21-1 is recorded as a pseudogene. The CDR3 spans 18 residues. CDR3 region: CASSHRLAYKVHNEKLFF. The CDR3 DNA sequence: TGTGCCAGCAGTCACAGGTTAGCCTACAAGGTGCATAATGAAAAACTGTTTTTT.

The V gene is TRBV2, the J gene TRBJ1-1; possible D gene TRBD1, 5 bases. This CDR3 contains 15 residues. Germline V gives CDR1 SNHLY, CDR2 FYNNEI. Trimming stripped 2 bases from V and 3 bases from J, with 13 bases between. Here the CDR3 reads CASSEPREAYTEAFF. For the CDR3, the DNA is TGTGCCAGCAGTGAACCCAGGGAGGCTTACACTGAAGCTTTCTTT.

Here the CDR3 DNA reads TGTGCCACCGGACAGGGAGATTTTTTGGAGCAGTACTTC. This codes for CATGQGDFLEQYF. V usage is TRBV19 and J usage is TRBJ2-7, with 8 bases aligning to TRBD1. The CDR3 runs to 13 residues. Germline V lookup: CDR1 LNHDA, CDR2 SQIVND (reference sequence). The J segment lost 7 bases and the V segment lost 10 bases, leaving 12 bases of the junction unmatched.

In this sample, this clone turned up a few times. V and J are TRBV6-4 and TRBJ2-4; a possible D gene is TRBD1 (5 bases). Germline assignment: CDR1 MRHNA and CDR2 SNTAGT. Trimming left V 7 bases short and J 5 bases short, with 9 bases between. The CDR3 covers 12 residues. CDR3 sequence (DNA): TGTGCCAGCAAAGGGGATGAAAACATTCAGTACTTC. This translates into CASKGDENIQYF.